These 20 T cell receptor beta chains came from one sample sequenced in a study of T cells in Graves' hyperthyroidism and ophthalmopathy. The investigators amplified TCR beta CDR3 regions from RNA transcripts. A set of HTBI primers served as the primers for a first-round RT-PCR of the TCR CDR3. Using its own MiXCR run on the multiplex PCR reads, TCRdb lists one record per CDR3 protein. The table lists hundreds of thousands of distinct CDR3 sequences, roughly 46% of them singletons. The sequenced material came from peripheral blood or thyroid tissue (not recorded which). Receptors were obtained from a woman aged 18-29 years with Graves' hyperthyroidism.

This chain links TRBV10-3 with TRBJ1-1; weak D call: TRBD1 (5 bases). Germline CDR1 ENHRY, CDR2 SYGVKD. The CDR3 covers 15 residues. V was cut by 5 bases and J by 1 base, with 14 bases left in between. The CDR3 reads CAISFGQGGNTEAFF. DNA for the CDR3: TGTGCCATCAGTTTCGGACAAGGAGGGAACACTGAAGCTTTCTTT.

The chain links TRBV10-3 to TRBJ1-1; D unresolved. Germline CDR1 and CDR2: ENHRY and SYGVKD. Deletions cut 3 bases from V and 4 bases from J, with 0 bases between. CDR3 length equals 10 residues. In DNA, the CDR3 is TGTGCCATCAGTGACACTGAAGCTTTCTTT. The encoded protein is CAISDTEAFF.

With respect to this clonotype: The CDR3 carries no conserved terminal phenylalanine or tryptophan, so it likely arises from a read error. The V call is TRBV7-2, the J call TRBJ1-4, with 9 positions matching TRBD1. This CDR3 is 17 amino acids long. Germline-derived CDR1 and CDR2 are SGHTA and FQGNSA. The V segment lost 6 bases and the J segment 0 bases; nucleotides outside the gene matches: 8. This CDR3 reads CASSLGQGISTNEKLFL. In nucleotides, the CDR3 is TGTGCCAGCAGTCTCGGACAGGGGATCTCAACTAATGAAAAACTGTTTCTT.

V usage is TRBV24-1 and J usage is TRBJ1-2, with TRBD1 identical over 7 bases. Trimming took 4 bases from V and 5 from J; bases not matched to a gene: 9. Germline V gene data show CDR1 as KGHDR and CDR2 as SFDVKD. This CDR3 comprises 15 residues. The CDR3 nucleotides read TGTGCCACCAGTGACACAGGGGTCTTCGGTTATGGCTACACCTTC. Protein: CATSDTGVFGYGYTF.

The rearrangement uses TRBV7-8 and TRBJ1-4; no clear D. Germline loops: CDR1 SGHVS, CDR2 FQNEAQ. The length of the CDR3 is 15 residues. V shed 5 bases and J shed 3 bases, with 13 bases lying between them. CDR3 sequence: CASSPRNGANEKLFF. The CDR3 DNA reads as TGTGCCAGCAGCCCCCGAAACGGGGCTAATGAAAAACTGTTTTTT.

This chain uses TRBV2 with TRBJ1-4; 10 nucleotides line up with TRBD1. Per germline, CDR1 SNHLY and CDR2 FYNNEI. The CDR3 is 15 amino acids. J lost 8 bases, V lost 3 bases, and 6 bases had no gene match. The CDR3 coding sequence is TGTGCCAGCAGTGATGGGACAGGGGTCGAGGAAAAACTGTTTTTT. As protein: CASSDGTGVEEKLFF.

This clonotype was seen repeatedly, ten times or more. The V gene is TRBV14, the J gene TRBJ1-2; TRBD1 matches at 10 bases. After removal of 3 bases from V and 6 bases from J, the junction contained 1 base not matched to a gene. Germline V gene sequence: CDR1 SGHDN, CDR2 FVKESK. This CDR3 has 13 residues. The CDR3 nucleotides are TGTGCCAGCAGCCAGACAGGGGGCCATGGCTACACCTTC. Amino acids: CASSQTGGHGYTF. Complete variable domain (other parts from reference TRBV14 and TRBJ1-2): EAGVTQFPSHSVIEKGQTVTLRCDPISGHDNLYWYRRVMGKEIKFLLHFVKESKQDESGMPNNRFLAERTGGTYSTLKVQPAELEDSGVYFCASSQTGGHGYTFGSGTRLTVV.

The chain carries TRBV20-1 and TRBJ2-7, with D perhaps TRBD1 (6 bases). This CDR3 region has 14 residues. Trimming stripped 1 base from V and 6 bases from J, with 16 bases between. Germline CDR1 DFQATT, CDR2 SNEGSKA (reference sequence). The CDR3 DNA reads TGCAGTGCTAGAGCCCTTAACAGGGCGGTCGAGCAGTACTTC. Amino acids: CSARALNRAVEQYF.

V gene TRBV6-1 combines with J gene TRBJ1-2, with D maybe TRBD1 (6 bases). Deletions cut 8 bases from V and 3 bases from J, with 10 bases between. The CDR3 spans 12 residues. The germline gives CDR1 MNHNS, CDR2 SASEGT. The CDR3 is CASEQGYYGYTF. CDR3 DNA sequence: TGTGCCAGCGAACAGGGCTACTATGGCTACACCTTC.

This clonotype was found once. The J gene is TRBJ2-2, the V gene TRBV4-1; D is perhaps TRBD2 (5 bases). V gave up 0 bases and J gave up 6 bases, with 11 bases separating them. This CDR3 contains 15 residues. CDR1 and CDR2 from the germline V gene are MGHRA and YSYEKL. CDR3 sequence: CASSQDRAGAGELFF. The CDR3 coding sequence is TGCGCCAGCAGCCAAGATCGGGCCGGGGCCGGGGAGCTGTTTTTT.

V and J are TRBV20-1 and TRBJ2-7; 12 bases match TRBD2. CDR1 is DFQATT, CDR2 SNEGSKA, per germline (reference sequence). The V segment lost 3 bases and the J segment 1 base; nucleotides outside the gene matches: 4. This CDR3 region has 15 residues. CDR3 in amino acids: CSARRTSGISYEQYF. CDR3 bases: TGCAGTGCTAGGAGGACTAGCGGGATTTCCTACGAGCAGTACTTC.

The chain recombines TRBV3-1 with TRBJ1-5, with 8 bases identical to TRBD1. The germline V gene encodes CDR1 LGHDT and CDR2 YNNKEL (reference sequence). The CDR3 sequence is 13 residues long. The junction had 6 bases not matched to a gene; V was cut back by 8 bases and J by 6 bases. In DNA, the CDR3 is TGTGCCAGCTCGACCAGGGGGCGTCAGCCCCAGCATTTT. This translates into CASSTRGRQPQHF.

This chain uses TRBV2 with TRBJ1-5; no definite D call. CDR3 length: 14 amino acids. Trimming took 2 bases from V and 4 from J, leaving 9 bases between them. CDR1 and CDR2 (germline): SNHLY, FYNNEI. The CDR3 loop reads CASSEPAPNQPQHF. CDR3 nucleotides: TGTGCCAGCAGTGAACCAGCTCCAAATCAGCCCCAGCATTTT.

The genes are TRBV19 and TRBJ2-7, with a possible D match to TRBD2 (6 bases). The CDR3 is 14 amino acids. The germline V gene encodes CDR1 LNHDA and CDR2 SQIVND (reference sequence). Trimming stripped 1 base from V and 2 bases from J, with 9 bases between. This CDR3 reads CASSIAGEAYEQYF. CDR3 in DNA: TGTGCCAGTAGTATAGCGGGAGAAGCCTACGAGCAGTACTTC.

This sequence joins TRBV7-2 and TRBJ1-5; D gene ambiguous. Germline CDR1 and CDR2: SGHTA and FQGNSA. V was pared by 1 base and J by 6 bases, with 13 bases between. The CDR3 spans 15 residues. CDR3 in amino acids: CASSLGWGSVQPQHF. The CDR3 nucleotides are TGTGCCAGCAGCTTAGGTTGGGGTTCGGTTCAGCCCCAGCATTTT.

This clonotype was observed a handful of times. This chain's CDR3 is CATGANEKLFF. DNA of the CDR3: TGTGCCACAGGGGCTAATGAAAAACTGTTTTTT. The J gene is TRBJ1-4, the V gene TRBV12-3 or TRBV12-4; D possibly corresponds to TRBD1 (6 bases). This CDR3 is 11 amino acids long. The V end lost 10 bases, the J end lost 3 bases, and 6 bases lay between the germline ends.

This clonotype has a count of ten or more. The rearrangement joins TRBV29-1 to TRBJ1-1, with 7 bases that match TRBD1. V shed 6 bases, J shed 4 bases, and the junction held 2 bases outside the gene matches. Germline V gives CDR1 SQVTM, CDR2 ANQGSEA. This CDR3 contains 11 residues. The CDR3 spells CSVHRGTEAFF. CDR3 nucleotide sequence: TGCAGCGTCCACAGGGGCACTGAAGCTTTCTTT.

This clonotype has ten or more counts. An end of the junction does not agree with germline; a read error may underlie this. The chain is built from TRBV29-1 and TRBJ2-2; D is unclear. This CDR3 is built from 14 residues. Per the germline V gene, CDR1 is SQVTM and CDR2 is ANQGSEA. The CDR3, as DNA: TGCAGCGTGGAAGGGTTGGCGAGCACCGGGGAGCTGTTTTTT. Translation: CSVEGLASTGELFF.

This chain uses TRBV2 with TRBJ2-3; 15 nucleotides line up with TRBD2. This CDR3 comprises 17 residues. Germline V CDR1 and CDR2: SNHLY, FYNNEI. Trimming at V came to 7 bases and at J to 5 bases, leaving 10 bases not matched to a gene. The CDR3 spells CASNGPGTSGRRDTQYF. The CDR3, as DNA: TGTGCCAGCAATGGTCCCGGGACTAGCGGGAGGAGAGATACGCAGTATTTT.

This clonotype was counted only a few times. This chain uses TRBV7-2 with TRBJ2-5; D not resolved. The ends were cut back, 5 bases at V and 4 bases at J, with 5 bases in the middle. CDR1 is SGHTA, CDR2 FQGNSA, per germline. This CDR3 has 11 amino acids. CDR3 protein: CASSPIETQYF. The CDR3 coding sequence is TGTGCCAGCAGCCCTATAGAGACCCAGTACTTC.